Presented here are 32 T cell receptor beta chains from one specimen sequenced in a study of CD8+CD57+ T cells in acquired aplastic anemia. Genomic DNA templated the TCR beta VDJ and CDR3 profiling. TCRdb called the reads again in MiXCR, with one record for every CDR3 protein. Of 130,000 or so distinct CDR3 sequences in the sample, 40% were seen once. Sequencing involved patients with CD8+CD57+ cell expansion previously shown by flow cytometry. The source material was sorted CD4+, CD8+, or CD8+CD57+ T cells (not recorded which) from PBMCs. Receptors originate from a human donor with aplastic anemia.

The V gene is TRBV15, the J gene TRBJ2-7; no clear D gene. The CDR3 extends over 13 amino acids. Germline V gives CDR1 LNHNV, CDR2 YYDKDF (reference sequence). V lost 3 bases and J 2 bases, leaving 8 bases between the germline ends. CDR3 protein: CATSSNGPYEQYF. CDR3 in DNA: TGTGCCACCAGCAGTAACGGGCCCTACGAGCAGTACTTC.

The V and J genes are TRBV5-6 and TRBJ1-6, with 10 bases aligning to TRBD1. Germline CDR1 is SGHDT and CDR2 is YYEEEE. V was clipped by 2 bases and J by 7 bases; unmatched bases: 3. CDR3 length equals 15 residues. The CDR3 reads CASSFRDRGNSPLHF. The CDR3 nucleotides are TGTGCCAGCAGCTTCCGGGACAGGGGAAATTCACCCCTCCACTTT.

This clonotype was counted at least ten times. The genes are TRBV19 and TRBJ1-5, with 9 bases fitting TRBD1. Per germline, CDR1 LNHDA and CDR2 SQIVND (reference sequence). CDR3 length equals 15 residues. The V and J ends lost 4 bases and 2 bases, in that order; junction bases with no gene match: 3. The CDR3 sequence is CASSRGQGRNQPQHF. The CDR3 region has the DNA TGTGCCAGTAGTAGGGGACAGGGACGCAATCAGCCCCAGCATTTT. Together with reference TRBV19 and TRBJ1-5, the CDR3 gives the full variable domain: DGGITQSPKYLFRKEGQNVTLSCEQNLNHDAMYWYRQDPGQGLRLIYYSQIVNDFQKGDIAEGYSVSREKKESFPLTVTSAQKNPTAFYLCASSRGQGRNQPQHFGDGTRLSIL.

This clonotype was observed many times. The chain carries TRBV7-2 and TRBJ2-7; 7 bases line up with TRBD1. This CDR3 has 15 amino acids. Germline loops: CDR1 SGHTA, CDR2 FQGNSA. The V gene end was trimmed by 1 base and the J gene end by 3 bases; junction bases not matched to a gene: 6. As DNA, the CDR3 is TGTGCCAGCAGCTTAGTTTCTGACAGGGTCTACGAGCAGTACTTC. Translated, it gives CASSLVSDRVYEQYF. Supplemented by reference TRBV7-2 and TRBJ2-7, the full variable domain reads GAGVSQSPSNKVTEKGKDVELRCDPISGHTALYWYRQSLGQGLEFLIYFQGNSAPDKSGLPSDRFSAERTGGSVSTLTIQRTQQEDSAVYLCASSLVSDRVYEQYFGPGTRLTVT.

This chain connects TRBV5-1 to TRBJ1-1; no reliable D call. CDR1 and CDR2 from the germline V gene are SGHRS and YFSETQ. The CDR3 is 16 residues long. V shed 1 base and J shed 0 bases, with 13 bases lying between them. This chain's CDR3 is CASSLTTTPMNTEAFF. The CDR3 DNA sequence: TGCGCCAGCAGCTTGACGACAACGCCTATGAACACTGAAGCTTTCTTT.

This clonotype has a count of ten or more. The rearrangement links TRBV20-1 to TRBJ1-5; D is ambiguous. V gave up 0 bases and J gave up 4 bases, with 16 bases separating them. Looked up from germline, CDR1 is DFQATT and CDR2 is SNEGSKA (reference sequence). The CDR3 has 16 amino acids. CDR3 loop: CSARDPLAWGNQPQHF. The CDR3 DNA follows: TGCAGTGCTAGAGACCCTCTCGCTTGGGGTAATCAGCCCCAGCATTTT.

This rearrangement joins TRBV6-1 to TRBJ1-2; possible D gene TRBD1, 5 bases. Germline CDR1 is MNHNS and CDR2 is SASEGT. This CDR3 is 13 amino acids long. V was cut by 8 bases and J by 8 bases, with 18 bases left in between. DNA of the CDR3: TGTGCCAGCGGAGCAGGGTTAGGAGAGGGCTACACCTTC. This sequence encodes CASGAGLGEGYTF.

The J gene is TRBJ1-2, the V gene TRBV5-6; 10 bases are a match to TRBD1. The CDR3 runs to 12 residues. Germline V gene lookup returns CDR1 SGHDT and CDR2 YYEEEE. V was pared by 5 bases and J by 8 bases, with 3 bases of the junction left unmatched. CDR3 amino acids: CASRPDRGGYTF. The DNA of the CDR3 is TGTGCCAGCAGACCGGACAGGGGGGGCTACACCTTC.

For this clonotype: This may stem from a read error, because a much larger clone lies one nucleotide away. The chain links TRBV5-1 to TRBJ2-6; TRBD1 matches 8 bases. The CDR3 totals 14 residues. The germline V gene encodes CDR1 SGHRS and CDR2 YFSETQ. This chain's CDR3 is CASHQGAGANVLSF. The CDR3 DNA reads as TGCGCCAGCCATCAGGGGGCTGGGGCCAACGTCCTGTCTTTC.

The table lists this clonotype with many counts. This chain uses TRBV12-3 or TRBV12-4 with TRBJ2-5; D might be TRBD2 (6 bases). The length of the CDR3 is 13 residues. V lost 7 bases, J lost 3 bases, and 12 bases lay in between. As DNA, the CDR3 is TGTGCCAGCAACCCGGGGACTGAAGAGACCCAGTACTTC. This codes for CASNPGTEETQYF.

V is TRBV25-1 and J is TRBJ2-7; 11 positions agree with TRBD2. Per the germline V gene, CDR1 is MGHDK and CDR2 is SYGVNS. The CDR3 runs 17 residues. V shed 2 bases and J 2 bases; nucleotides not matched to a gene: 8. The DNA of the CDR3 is TGTGCCAGCAGTGAAGTGGGTTCTAGCGGGGGGCCCTACGAGCAGTACTTC. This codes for CASSEVGSSGGPYEQYF.

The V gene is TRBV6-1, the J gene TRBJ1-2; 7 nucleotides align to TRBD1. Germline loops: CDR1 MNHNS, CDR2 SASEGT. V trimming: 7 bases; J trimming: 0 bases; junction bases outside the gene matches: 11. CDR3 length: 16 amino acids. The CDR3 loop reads CASTHPGTDSNYGYTF. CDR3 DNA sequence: TGTGCCAGCACCCACCCCGGGACAGACTCTAACTATGGCTACACCTTC.

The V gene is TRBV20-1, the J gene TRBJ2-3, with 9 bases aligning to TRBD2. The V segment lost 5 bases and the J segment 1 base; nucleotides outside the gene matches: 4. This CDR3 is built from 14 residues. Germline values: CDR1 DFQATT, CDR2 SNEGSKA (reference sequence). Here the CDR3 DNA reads TGCAGTGCTCAGCTAGCGGGGCGCACAGATACGCAGTATTTT. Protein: CSAQLAGRTDTQYF.

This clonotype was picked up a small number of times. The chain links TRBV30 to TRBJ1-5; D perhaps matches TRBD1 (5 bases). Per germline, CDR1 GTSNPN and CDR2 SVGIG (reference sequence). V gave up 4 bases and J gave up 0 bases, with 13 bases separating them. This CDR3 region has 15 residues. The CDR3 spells CAWKDGGVSNQPQHF. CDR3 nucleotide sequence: TGTGCCTGGAAAGACGGAGGGGTTAGCAATCAGCCCCAGCATTTT.

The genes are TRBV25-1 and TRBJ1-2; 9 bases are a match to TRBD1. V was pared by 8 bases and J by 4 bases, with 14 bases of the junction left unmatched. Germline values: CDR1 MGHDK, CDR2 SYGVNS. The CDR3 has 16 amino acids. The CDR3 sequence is CASSAKTGGLGYGYTF. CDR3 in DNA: TGTGCCAGCTCCGCTAAAACAGGGGGCCTTGGCTATGGCTACACCTTC.

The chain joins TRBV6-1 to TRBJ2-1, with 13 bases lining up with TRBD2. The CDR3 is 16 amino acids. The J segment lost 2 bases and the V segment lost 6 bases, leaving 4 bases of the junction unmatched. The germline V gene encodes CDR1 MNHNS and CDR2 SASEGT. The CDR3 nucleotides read TGTGCCAGCAGCGGGACTAGCGGGGCCACCTACAATGAGCAGTTCTTC. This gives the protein CASSGTSGATYNEQFF.

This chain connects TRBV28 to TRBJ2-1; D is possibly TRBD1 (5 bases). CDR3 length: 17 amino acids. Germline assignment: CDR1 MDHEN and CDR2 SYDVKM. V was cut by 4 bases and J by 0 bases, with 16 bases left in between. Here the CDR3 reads CASSSNRQLSSYNEQFF. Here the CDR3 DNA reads TGTGCCAGCAGTTCCAACCGACAGCTTAGCTCCTACAATGAGCAGTTCTTC. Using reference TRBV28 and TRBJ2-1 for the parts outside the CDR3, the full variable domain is DVKVTQSSRYLVKRTGEKVFLECVQDMDHENMFWYRQDPGLGLRLIYFSYDVKMKEKGDIPEGYSVSREKKERFSLILESASTNQTSMYLCASSSNRQLSSYNEQFFGPGTRLTVL.

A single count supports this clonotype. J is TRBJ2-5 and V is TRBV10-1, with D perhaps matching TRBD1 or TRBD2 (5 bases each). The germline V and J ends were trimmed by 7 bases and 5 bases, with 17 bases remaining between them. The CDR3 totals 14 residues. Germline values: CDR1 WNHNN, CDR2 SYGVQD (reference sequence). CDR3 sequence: CASTLEWGRETQYF. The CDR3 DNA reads TGCGCCAGCACACTAGAGTGGGGCCGGGAGACCCAGTACTTC.

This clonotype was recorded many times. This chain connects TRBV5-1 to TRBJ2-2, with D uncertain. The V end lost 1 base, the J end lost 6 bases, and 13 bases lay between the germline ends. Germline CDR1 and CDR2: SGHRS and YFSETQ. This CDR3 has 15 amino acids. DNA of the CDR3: TGCGCCAGCAGCTTGTCCCTAGAAGGGTCCGGGGAGCTGTTTTTT. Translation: CASSLSLEGSGELFF.

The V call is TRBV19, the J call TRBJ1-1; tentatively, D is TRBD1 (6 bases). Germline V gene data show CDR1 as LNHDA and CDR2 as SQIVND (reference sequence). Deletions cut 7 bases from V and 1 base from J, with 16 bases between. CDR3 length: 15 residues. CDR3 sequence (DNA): TGTGCCAGTAATCTAGGGGGAGGATGGAACACTGAAGCTTTCTTT. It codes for CASNLGGGWNTEAFF.

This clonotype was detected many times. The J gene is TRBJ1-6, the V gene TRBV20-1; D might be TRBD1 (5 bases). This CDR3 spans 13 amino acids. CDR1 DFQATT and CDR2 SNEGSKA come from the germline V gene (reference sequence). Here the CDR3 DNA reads TGCAGCTGGGGACCAGAGAATAATTCACCCCTCCACTTT. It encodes CSWGPENNSPLHF.

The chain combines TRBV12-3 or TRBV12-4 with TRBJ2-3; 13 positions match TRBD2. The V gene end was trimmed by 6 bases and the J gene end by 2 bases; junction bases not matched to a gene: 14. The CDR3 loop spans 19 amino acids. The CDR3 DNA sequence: TGTGCCAGCAGAAGAGGACTAGCGGGGGACCTAAAGACCACAGATACGCAGTATTTT. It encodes CASRRGLAGDLKTTDTQYF.

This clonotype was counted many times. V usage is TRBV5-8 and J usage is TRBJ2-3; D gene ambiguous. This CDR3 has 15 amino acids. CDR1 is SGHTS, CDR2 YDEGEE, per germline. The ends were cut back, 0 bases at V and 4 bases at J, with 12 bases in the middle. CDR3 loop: CASSLGTLQADTQYF. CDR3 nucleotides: TGTGCCAGCAGCTTGGGGACCCTACAAGCAGATACGCAGTATTTT. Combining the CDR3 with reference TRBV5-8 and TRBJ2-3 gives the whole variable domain EAGVTQSPTHLIKTRGQQATLRCSPISGHTSVYWYQQALGLGLQFLLWYDEGEERNRGNFPPRFSGRQFPNYSSELNVNALELEDSALYLCASSLGTLQADTQYFGPGTRLTVL.

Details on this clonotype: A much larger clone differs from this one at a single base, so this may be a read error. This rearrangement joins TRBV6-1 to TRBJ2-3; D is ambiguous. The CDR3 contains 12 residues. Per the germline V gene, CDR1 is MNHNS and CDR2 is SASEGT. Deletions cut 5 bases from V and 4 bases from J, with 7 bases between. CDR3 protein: CASSIRADTQYF. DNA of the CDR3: TGTGCCAGCAGTATCCGCGCAGATACGCAGTATTTT.

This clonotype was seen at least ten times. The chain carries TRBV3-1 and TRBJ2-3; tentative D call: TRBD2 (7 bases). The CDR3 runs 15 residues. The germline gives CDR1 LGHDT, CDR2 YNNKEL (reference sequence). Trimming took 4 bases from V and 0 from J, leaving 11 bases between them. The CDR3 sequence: CASSPGGLSTDTQYF. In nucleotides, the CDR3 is TGTGCCAGCAGCCCCGGGGGGCTTAGCACAGATACGCAGTATTTT.

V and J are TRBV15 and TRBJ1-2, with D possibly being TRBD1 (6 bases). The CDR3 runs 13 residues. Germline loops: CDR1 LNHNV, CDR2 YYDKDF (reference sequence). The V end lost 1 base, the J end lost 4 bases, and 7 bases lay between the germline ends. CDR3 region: CATSRGGGYGYTF. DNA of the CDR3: TGTGCCACCAGCAGAGGAGGGGGCTATGGCTACACCTTC.

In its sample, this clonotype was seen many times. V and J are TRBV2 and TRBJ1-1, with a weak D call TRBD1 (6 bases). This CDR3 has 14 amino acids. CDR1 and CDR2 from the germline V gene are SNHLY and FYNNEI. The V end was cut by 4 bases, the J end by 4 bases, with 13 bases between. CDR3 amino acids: CASSGGQGSTEAFF. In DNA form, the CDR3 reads TGTGCCAGCAGTGGGGGCCAGGGGAGCACTGAAGCTTTCTTT.

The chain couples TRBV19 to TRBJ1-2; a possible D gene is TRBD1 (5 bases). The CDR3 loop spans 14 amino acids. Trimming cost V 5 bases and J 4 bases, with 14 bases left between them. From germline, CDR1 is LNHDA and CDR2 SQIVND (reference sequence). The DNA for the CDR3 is TGTGCCAGTAGTGGAGGACACACGACCTATGGCTACACCTTC. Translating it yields CASSGGHTTYGYTF.

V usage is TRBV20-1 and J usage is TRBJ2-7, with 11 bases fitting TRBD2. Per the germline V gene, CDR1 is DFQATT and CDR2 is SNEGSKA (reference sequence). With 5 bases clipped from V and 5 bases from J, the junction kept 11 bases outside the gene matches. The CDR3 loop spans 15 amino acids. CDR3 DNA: TGCAGTGCTTCAAGTAGCGGGGGGGCCGCACACGAGCAGTACTTC. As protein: CSASSSGGAAHEQYF.

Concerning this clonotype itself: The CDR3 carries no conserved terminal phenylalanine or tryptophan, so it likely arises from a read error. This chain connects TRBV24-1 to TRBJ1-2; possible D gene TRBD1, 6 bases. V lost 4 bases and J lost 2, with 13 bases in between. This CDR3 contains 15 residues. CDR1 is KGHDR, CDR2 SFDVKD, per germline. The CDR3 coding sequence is TGTGCCACCAGTGAGGAGACGGGGGGCAACTATGGCTACACCTCC. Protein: CATSEETGGNYGYTS.

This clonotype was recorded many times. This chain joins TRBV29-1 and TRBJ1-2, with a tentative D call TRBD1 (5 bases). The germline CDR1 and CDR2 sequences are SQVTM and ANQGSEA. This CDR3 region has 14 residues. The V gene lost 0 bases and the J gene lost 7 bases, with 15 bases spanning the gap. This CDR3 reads CSVEDRGEDGGYTF. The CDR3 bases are TGCAGCGTTGAAGATCGGGGCGAGGACGGTGGCTACACCTTC.

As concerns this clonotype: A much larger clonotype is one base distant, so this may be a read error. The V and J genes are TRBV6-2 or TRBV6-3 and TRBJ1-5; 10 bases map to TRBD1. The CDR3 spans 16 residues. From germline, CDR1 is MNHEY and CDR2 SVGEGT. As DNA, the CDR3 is TGTGCCAGCAGTCGGGACAGGGGACGGGGCAATCGGCCCCAGCATTTT. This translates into CASSRDRGRGNRPQHF.